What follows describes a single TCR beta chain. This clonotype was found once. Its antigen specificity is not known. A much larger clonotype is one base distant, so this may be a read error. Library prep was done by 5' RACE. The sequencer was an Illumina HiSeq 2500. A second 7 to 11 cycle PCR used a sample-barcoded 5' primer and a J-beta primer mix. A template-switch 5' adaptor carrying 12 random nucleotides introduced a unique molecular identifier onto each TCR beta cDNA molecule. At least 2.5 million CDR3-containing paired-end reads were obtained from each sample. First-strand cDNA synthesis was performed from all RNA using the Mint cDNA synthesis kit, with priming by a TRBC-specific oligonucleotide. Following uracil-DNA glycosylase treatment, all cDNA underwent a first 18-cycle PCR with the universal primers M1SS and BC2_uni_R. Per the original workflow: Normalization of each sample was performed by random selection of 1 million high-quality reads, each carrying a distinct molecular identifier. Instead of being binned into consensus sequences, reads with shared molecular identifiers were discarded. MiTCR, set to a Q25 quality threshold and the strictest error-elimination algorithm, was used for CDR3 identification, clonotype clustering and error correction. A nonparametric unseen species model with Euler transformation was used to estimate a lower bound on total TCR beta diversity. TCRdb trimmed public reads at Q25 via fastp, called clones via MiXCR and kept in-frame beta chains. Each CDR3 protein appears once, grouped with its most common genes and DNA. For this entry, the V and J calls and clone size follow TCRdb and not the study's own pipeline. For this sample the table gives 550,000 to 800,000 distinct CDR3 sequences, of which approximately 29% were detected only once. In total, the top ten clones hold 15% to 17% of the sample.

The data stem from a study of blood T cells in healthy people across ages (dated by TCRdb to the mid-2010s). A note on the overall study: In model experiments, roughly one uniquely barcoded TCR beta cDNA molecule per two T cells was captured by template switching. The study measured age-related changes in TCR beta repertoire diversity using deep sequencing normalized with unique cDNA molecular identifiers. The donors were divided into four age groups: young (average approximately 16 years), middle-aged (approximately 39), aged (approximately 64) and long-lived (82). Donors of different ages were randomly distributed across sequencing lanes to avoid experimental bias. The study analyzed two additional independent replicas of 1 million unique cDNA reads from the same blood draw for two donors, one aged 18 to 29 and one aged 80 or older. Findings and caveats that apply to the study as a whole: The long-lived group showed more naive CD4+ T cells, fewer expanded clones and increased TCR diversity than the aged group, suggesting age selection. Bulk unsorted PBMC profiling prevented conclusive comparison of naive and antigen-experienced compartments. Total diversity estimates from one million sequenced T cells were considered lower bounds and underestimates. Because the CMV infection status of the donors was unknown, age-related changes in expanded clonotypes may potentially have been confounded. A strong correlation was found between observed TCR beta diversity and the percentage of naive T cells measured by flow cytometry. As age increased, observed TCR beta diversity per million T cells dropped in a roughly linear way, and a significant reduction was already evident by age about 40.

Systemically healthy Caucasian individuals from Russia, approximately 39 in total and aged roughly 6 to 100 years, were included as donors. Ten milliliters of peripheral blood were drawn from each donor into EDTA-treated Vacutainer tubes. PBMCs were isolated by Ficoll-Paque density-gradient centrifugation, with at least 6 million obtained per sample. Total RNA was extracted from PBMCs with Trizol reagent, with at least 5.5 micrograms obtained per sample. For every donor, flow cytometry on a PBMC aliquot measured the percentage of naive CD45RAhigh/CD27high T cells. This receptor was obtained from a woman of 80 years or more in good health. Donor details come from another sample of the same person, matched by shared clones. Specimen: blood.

The DNA sequence is TGTGCCAGCAGCCTAAGGACTAGCAGCTACACAGATACGCAGTATTTT. Translated, this gives CASSLRTSSYTDTQYF. The V and J genes are TRBV13 and TRBJ2-3; TRBD2 lines up with 8 middle nucleotides. The V end gives up 5 bases and the J end 2 bases, leaving 9 bases in the junction not matched to a gene. From the cysteine up to the phenylalanine, the CDR3 has a length of 16 residues. The entry retains the CDR3 DNA only, 48 bases that are in frame from base 1. Looking up the germline V gene (reference sequence) yields CDR1 PRHDT and CDR2 FYEKMQ.